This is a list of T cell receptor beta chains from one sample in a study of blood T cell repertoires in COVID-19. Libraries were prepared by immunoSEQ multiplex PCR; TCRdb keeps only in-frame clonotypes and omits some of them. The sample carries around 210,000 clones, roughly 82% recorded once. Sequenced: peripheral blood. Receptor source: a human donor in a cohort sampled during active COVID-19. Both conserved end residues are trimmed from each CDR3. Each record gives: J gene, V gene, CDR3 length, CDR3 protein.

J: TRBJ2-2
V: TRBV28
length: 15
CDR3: ASTYLRAFSNTGELF

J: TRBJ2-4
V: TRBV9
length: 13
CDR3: ASGRDQGNRDIQY

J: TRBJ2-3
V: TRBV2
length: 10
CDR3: ARATSTDTQY

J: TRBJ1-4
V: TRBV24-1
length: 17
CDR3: ATSDSVPGDTQTNEKLF

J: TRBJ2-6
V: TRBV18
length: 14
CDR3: ASSPTGGAGANVLT

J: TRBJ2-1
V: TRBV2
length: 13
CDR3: ASSEGGSGRHEQF

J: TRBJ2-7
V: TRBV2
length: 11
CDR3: ASSLDSSYEQY

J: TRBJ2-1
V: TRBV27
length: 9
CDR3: ASSEYNEQF

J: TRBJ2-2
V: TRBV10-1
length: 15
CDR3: ASSEDSDYTNTGELF

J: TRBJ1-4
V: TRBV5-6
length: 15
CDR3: ASSIKGYRVSDGKLF

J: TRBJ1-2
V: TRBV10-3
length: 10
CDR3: AINGQGYGYT

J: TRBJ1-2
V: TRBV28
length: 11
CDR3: ASSTDSNYGYT

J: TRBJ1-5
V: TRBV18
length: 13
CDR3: ASSPLAGPNQPQH

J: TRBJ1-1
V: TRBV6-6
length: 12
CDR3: ASRDRVGNTEAF

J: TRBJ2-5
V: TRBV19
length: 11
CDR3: ASSGQGQETQY

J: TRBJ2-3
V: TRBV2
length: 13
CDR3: ASSVTTGFTDTQY

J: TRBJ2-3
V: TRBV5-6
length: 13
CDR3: ASSWGTSGTDTQY

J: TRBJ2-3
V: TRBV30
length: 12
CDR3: AWRDRGRTDTQY

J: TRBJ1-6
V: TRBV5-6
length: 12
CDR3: ASSLSGRNSPLH

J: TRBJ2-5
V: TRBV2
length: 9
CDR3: ASSLSETQY

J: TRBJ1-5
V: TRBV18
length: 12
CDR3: ASSPRGGGQPQH

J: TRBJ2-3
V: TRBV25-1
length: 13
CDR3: ASSEWRELTDTQY

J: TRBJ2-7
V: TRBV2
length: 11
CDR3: ASPGDRVDEQY

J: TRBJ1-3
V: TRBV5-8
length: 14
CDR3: ASSLTAGPSGNTIY

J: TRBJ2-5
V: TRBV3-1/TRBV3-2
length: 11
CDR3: ASSLQGWETQY

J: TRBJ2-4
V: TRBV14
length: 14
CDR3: ASSQEVGPPKNIQY

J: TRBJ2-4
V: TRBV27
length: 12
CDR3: ASSLGVAKNIQY

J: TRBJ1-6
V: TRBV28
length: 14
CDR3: ASSLGGGRDNSPLH

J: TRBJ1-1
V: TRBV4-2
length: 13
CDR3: ASSQGAGPYTEAF

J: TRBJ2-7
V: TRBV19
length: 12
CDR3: ASSIGQGAYEQY

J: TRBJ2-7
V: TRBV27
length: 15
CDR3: ASSLYGIRTGTYEQY

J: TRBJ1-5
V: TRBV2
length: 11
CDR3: ASKNTRNQPQH

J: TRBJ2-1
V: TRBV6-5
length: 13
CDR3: ASSYLAGGLNEQF

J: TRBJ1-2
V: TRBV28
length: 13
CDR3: ASSLWGGSNYGYT

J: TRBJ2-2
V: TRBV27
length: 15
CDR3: ASSRTRGAQNTGELF